The 2 T cell receptor beta chains in this list originate from one sample, sequenced in a study of PD-1 blockade in mismatch repair-deficient tumors. The method was immunoSEQ multiplex PCR; TCRdb's version includes in-frame clones alone and lacks a portion of them. The sample carries 120,000 or so clones, about 86% recorded once. The material was peripheral blood, obtained 44 weeks after starting pembrolizumab. Source of these receptors: an adult with mismatch repair-deficient cancer.

The rearrangement uses TRBV7-9 and TRBJ1-4, with D possibly being TRBD1 (6 bases). V was cut by 6 bases and J by 4 bases, with 12 bases left in between. This CDR3 is 14 amino acids long. Germline values: CDR1 SEHNR, CDR2 FQNEAQ (reference sequence). The CDR3 loop is CASRSGRGNEKLFF. The CDR3 nucleotides are TGTGCCAGCAGATCGGGCAGGGGTAATGAAAAACTGTTTTTT.

The rearrangement links TRBV27 to TRBJ2-7; D may match TRBD1 or TRBD2 (5 bases each). Looked up from germline, CDR1 is MNHEY and CDR2 is SMNVEV (reference sequence). V dropped 3 bases and J dropped 3 bases, with 12 bases sitting between them. The length of the CDR3 is 14 residues. CDR3 bases: TGTGCCAGCAGTTTGGGGACCAACGGCTACGAGCAGTACTTC. Encoded protein: CASSLGTNGYEQYF.